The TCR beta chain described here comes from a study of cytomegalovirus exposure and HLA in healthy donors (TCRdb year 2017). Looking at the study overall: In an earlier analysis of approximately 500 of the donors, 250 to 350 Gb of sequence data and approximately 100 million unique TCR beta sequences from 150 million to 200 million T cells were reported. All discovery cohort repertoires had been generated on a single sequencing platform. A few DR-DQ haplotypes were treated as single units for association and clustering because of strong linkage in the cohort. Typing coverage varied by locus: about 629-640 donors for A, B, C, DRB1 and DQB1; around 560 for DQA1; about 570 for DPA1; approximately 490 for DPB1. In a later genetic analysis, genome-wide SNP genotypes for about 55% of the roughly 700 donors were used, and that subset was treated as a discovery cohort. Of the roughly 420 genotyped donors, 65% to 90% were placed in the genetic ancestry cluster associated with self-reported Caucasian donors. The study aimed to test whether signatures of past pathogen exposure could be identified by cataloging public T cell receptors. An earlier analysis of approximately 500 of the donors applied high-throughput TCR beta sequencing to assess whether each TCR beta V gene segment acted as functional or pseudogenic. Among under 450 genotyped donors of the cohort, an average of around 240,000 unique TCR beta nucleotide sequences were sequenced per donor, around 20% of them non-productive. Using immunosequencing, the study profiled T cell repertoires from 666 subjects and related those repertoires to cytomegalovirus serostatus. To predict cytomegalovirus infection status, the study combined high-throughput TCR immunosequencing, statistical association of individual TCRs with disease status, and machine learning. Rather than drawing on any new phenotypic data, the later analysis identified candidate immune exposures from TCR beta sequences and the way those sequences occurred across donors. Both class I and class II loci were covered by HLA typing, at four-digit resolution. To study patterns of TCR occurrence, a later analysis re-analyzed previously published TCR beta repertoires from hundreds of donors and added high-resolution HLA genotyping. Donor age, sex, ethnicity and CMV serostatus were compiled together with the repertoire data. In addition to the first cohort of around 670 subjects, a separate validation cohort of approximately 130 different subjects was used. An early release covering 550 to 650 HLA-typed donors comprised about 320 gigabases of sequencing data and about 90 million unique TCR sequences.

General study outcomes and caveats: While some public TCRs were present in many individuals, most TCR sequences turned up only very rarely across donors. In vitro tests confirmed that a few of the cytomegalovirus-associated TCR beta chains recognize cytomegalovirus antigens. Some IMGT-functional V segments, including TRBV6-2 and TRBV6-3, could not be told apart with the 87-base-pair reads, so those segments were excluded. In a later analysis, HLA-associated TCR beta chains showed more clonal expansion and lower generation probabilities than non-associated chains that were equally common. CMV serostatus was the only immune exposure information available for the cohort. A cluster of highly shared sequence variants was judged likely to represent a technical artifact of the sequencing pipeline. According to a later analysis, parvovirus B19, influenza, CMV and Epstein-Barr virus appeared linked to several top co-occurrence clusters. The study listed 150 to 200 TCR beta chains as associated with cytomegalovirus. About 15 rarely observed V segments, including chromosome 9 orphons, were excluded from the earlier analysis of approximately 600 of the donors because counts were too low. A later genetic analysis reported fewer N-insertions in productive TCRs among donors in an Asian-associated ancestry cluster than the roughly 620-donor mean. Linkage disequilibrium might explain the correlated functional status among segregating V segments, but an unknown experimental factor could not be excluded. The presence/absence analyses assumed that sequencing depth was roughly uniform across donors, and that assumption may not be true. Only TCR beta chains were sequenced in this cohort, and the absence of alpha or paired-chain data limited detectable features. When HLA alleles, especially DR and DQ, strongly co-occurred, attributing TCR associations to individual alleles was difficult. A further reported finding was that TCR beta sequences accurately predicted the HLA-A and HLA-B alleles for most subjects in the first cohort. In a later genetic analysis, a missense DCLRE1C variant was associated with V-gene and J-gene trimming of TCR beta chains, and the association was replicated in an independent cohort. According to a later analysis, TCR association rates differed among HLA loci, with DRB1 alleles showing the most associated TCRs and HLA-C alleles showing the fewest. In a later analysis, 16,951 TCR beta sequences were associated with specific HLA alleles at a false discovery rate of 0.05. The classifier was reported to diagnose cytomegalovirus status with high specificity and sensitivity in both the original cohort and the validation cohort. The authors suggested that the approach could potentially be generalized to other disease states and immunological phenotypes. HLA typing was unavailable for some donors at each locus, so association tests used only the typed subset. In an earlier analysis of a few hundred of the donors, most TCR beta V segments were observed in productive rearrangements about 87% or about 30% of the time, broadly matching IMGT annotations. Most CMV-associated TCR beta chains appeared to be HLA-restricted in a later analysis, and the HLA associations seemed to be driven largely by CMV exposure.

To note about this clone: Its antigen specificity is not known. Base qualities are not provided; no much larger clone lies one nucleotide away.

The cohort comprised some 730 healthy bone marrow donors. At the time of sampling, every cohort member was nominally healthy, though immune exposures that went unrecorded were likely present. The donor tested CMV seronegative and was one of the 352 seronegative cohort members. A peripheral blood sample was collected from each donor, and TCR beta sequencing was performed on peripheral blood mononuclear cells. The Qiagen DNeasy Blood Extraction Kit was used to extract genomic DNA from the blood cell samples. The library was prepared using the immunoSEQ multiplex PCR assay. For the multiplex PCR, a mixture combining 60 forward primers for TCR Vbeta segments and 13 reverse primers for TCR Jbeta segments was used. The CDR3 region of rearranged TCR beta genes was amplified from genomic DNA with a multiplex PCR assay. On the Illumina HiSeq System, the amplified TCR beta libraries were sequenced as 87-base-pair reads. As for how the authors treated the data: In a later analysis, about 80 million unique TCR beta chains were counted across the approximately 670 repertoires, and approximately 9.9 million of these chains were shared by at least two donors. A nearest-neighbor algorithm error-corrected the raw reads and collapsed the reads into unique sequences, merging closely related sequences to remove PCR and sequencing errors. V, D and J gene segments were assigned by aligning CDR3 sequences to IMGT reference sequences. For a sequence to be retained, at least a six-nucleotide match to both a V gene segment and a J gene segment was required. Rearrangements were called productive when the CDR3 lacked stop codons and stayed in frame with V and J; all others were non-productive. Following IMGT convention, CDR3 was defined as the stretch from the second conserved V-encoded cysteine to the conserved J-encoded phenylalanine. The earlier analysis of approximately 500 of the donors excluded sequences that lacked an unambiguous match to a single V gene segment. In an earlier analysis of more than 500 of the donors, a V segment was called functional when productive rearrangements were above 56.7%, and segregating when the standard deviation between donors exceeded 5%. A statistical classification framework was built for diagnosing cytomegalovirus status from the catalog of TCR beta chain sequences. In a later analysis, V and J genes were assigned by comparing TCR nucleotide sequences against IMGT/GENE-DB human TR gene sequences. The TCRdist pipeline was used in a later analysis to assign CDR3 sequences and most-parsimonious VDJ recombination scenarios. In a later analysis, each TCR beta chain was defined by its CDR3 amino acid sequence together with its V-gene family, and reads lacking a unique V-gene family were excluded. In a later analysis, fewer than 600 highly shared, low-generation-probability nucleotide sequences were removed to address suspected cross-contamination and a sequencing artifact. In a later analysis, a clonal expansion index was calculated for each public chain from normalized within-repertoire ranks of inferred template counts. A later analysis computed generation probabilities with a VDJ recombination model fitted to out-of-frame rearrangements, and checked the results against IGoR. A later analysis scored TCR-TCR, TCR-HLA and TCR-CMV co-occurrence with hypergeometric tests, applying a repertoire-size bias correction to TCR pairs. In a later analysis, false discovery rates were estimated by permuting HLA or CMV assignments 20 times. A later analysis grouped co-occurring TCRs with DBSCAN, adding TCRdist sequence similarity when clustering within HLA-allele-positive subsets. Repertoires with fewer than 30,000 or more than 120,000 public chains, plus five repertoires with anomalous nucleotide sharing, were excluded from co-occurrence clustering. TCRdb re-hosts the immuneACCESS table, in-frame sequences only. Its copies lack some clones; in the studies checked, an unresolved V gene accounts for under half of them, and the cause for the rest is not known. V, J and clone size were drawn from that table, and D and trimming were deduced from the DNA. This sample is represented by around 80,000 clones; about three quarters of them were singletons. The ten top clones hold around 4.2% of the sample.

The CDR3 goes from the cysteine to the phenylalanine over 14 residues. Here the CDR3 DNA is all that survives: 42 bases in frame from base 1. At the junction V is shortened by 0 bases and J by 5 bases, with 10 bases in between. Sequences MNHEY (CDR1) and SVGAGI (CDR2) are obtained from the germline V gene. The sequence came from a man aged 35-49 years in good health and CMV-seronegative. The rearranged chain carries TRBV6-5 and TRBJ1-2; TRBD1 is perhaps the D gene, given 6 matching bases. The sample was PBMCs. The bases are TGTGCCAGCAGTTACTCGGACAGCAATTATGGCTACACCTTC. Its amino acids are CASSYSDSNYGYTF.